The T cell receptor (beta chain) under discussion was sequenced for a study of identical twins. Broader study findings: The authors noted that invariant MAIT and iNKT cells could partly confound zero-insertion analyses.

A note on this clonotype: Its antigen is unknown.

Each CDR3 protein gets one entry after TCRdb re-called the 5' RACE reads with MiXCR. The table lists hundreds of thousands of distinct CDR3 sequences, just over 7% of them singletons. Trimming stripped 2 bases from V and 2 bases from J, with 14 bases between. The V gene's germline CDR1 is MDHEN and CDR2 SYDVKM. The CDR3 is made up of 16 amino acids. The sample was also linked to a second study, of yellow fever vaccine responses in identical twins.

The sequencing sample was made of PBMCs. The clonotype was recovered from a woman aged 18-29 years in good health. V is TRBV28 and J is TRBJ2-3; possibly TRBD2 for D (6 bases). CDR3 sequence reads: CASSLDQLANTDTQYF. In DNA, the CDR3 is TGTGCCAGCAGTTTAGATCAGCTAGCGAACACAGATACGCAGTATTTT. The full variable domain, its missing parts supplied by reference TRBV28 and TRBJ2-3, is DVKVTQSSRYLVKRTGEKVFLECVQDMDHENMFWYRQDPGLGLRLIYFSYDVKMKEKGDIPEGYSVSREKKERFSLILESASTNQTSMYLCASSLDQLANTDTQYFGPGTRLTVL.